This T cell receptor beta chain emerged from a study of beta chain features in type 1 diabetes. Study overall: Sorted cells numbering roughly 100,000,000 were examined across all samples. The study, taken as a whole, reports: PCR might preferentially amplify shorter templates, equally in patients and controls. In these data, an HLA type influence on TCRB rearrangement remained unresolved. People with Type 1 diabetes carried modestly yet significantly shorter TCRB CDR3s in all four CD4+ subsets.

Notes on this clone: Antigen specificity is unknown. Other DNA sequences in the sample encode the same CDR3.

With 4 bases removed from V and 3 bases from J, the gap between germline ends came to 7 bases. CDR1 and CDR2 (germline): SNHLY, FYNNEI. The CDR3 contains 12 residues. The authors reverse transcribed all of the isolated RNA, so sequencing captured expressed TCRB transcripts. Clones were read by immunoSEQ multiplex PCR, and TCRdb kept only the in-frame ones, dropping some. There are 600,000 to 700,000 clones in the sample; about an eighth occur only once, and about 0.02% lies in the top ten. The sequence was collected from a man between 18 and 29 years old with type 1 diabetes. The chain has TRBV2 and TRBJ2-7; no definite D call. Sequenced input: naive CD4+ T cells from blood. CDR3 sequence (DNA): TGTGCCAGCAGTGGGCCGAGCTACGAGCAGTACTTC. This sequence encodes CASSGPSYEQYF.